This T cell receptor (beta chain) comes out of a study of technical replicates of blood from a handful of donors. Only in-frame clones appear in the TCRdb table, and some are missing; sequencing was by immunoSEQ multiplex PCR. The sample has 60,000 to 90,000 clones; 95% are singletons. The CDR3 sequence is 15 residues long. Germline values: CDR1 SGHVS, CDR2 FNYEAQ. J gave up 4 bases and V 4 bases, and 9 bases lay outside the gene matches. The sequence was obtained from a human donor in good health. Sequenced sample: T cells isolated from PBMCs. The chain couples TRBV7-6 to TRBJ1-1, with 7 bases aligning to TRBD1. The CDR3 sequence is CASSSRYRGFTEAFF. The CDR3 nucleotides are TGTGCCAGCAGCTCCAGATACAGGGGTTTCACTGAAGCTTTCTTT.